One T cell receptor beta chain is described in this entry. The source of the sample is a study of T cell responses to AZD1222 COVID-19 vaccine. Sequenced by immunoSEQ multiplex PCR; TCRdb stores in-frame clones only, minus some. The sample has roughly 92,000 clones; 70% to 90% are singletons. The source was peripheral blood, collected 28 days after the second AZD1222 dose. This clonotype was sampled from an adult who received the AZD1222 COVID-19 vaccine.

CDR3 in amino acids: CASTPRGSLSLEQYF. In DNA, the CDR3 is TGTGCCAGCACCCCTCGAGGGTCTCTTTCCCTCGAGCAGTACTTC. The gene calls are TRBV2 and TRBJ2-7, with D perhaps matching TRBD2 (5 bases). This CDR3 has 15 residues. Germline V gene data show CDR1 as SNHLY and CDR2 as FYNNEI. V was cut by 7 bases and J by 6 bases, with 22 bases left in between.